This note documents a single T cell receptor beta chain sequence. The sample belongs to a study of identical twins. A universal primer site arose from template switching, and cDNA bore unique molecular identifiers. TCRdb re-called the 5' RACE reads with MiXCR, one entry per CDR3 protein. The top ten hold roughly 3.7% of the sample, which has about 240,000 distinct CDR3 sequences, 9.5% to 15% seen once. After removal of 4 bases from V and 2 bases from J, the junction contained 11 bases not matched to a gene. CDR1 is SGHRS, CDR2 YFSETQ, per germline. This CDR3 has 17 amino acids. The same data also went into a second study, on yellow fever vaccine responses in identical twins.

The V gene is TRBV5-1, the J gene TRBJ2-2, with 7 bases aligning to TRBD2. The sample taken for sequencing was memory (CD45RO+) T cells sorted from blood. This clonotype was obtained from a woman aged 18-35 years in good health. The CDR3 loop reads CASSRGVGGTNTGELFF. The CDR3 coding sequence is TGCGCCAGCAGCCGGGGGGTCGGGGGAACAAACACCGGGGAGCTGTTTTTT.